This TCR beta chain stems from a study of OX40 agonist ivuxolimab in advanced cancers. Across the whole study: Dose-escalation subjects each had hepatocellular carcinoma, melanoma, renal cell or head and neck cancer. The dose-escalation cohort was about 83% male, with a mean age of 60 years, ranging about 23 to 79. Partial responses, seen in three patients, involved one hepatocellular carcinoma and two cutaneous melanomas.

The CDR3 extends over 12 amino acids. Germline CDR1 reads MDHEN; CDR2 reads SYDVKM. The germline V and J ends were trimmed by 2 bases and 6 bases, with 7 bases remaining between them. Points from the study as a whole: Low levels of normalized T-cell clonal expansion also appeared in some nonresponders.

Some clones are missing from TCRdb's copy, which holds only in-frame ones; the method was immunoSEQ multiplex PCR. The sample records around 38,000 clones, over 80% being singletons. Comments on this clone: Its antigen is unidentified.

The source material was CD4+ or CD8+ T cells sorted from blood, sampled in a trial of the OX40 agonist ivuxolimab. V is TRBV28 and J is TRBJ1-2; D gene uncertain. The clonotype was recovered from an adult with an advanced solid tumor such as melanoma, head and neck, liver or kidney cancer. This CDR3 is CASSLTGNGYTF. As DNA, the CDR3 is TGTGCCAGCAGTTTAACGGGGAATGGCTACACCTTC.